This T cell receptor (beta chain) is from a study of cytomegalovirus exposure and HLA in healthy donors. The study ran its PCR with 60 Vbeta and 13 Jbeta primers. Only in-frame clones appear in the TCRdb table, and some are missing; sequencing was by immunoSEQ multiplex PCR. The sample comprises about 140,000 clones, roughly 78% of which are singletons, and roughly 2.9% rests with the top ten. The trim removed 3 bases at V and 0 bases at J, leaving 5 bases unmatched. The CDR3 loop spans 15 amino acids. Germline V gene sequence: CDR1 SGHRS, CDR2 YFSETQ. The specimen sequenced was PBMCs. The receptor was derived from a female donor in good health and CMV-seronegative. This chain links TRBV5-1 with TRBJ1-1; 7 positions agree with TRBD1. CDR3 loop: CASSSEGALNTEAFF. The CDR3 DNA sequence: TGCGCCAGCAGCTCGGAGGGGGCTCTGAACACTGAAGCTTTCTTT. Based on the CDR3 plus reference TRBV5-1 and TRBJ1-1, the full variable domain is KAGVTQTPRYLIKTRGQQVTLSCSPISGHRSVSWYQQTPGQGLQFLFEYFSETQRNKGNFPGRFSGRQFSNSRSEMNVSTLELGDSALYLCASSSEGALNTEAFFGQGTRLTVV.